Sequencing of this T cell receptor (beta chain) was carried out in a study of T cells in Graves' hyperthyroidism and ophthalmopathy (dated by TCRdb to between 2019 and 2020). At the level of the whole study: To identify TCR V-J signatures that set the groups apart, the researchers used a discovery cohort of roughly 100 patients, made up of 43 with Graves' ophthalmopathy and some 58 with stable Graves' hyperthyroidism. After blood sampling, hyperthyroidism patients were treated with methimazole at a starting dose of 30 mg daily, and ophthalmopathy patients were treated with high-dose intravenous methylprednisolone. For training and testing, the roughly 93 patients in the discovery cohort were randomly divided in a 7:3 ratio. TCR Vbeta CDR3 sequencing of 130 to 150 peripheral blood samples (fewer than 45 ophthalmopathy, 75 to 85 hyperthyroidism and roughly 17 progressor patients) is reported in the paper. Whether ophthalmopathy could be predicted prospectively was tested in an independent validation cohort made up of approximately 19 hyperthyroidism patients plus 17 patients who later progressed to ophthalmopathy. In addition, the study compared T-cell repertoires in thyroid tissue and in blood from six Graves' hyperthyroidism patients.

Stable Graves' hyperthyroidism was defined as the absence of progression to ophthalmopathy over 18 months of follow-up. Hyperthyroidism patients were aged 18 to 65 years and newly diagnosed, with disease duration of less than 2 months. The study excluded patients with uncontrolled infections, other autoimmune diseases, pregnancy or lactation. Diagnoses were based on clinical symptoms, serum thyroxine and TRAb, thyroid ultrasound and orbital computed tomography. Total RNA was extracted using Trizol reagent, and RNA quality was assessed on an Agilent 2100 Bioanalyzer. Amplification of TCR beta CDR3 regions was carried out from RNA transcripts. The TCR CDR3 was subjected to a first round of RT-PCR using the HTBI primer set and the Qiagen OneStep RT-PCR kit. A second multiplex PCR round built the libraries, followed by size selection and purification. Sequencing of the libraries was done on an Illumina HiSeq2000 using paired-end 100 bp reads. Per the source publication's procedure: Raw data were processed with SOAPnuke, discarding reads with adapters, uncalled bases, mean Phred below 15, or no exact constant-primer or identifier match. High-quality paired reads were merged using COPE v1.2.5, and each unique nucleotide sequence was defined as a clonotype. Clonotypes were aligned to IMGT TRBV, TRBD and TRBJ reference segments using MiTCR v1.1. Analysis was restricted to V-J combinations with a frequency above 0.0001, which covered 99.2% of repertoires. The TCS score was defined as the ratio of F50 (clonal expansion) to E x V (chaos), calculated using BLOSUM62-based TCRdist between CDR3 peptides within each V-J. Welch's t-statistics and random forest reduced just over 500 V-J features to some 14, which were used in a naive Bayes classifier (R e1071). Using fastp at Q25 and MiXCR, TCRdb reprocessed the public reads and kept productive beta chains. Each CDR3 protein appears once, grouped with its most common genes and DNA. The V and J calls, along with clone size, are taken from TCRdb and not from the paper's own processing. The sample table holds hundreds of thousands of distinct CDR3 sequences, of which 35% to 55% were seen once. The ten largest clones add up to about 7.9% of the sample.

What the research found in general, with its limitations: No statistical method was used to set the sample size in advance, and investigators knew the group allocation. Ophthalmopathy was separated from stable hyperthyroidism by a 13 V-J signature model, with around 88% sensitivity and 81% to 82% specificity obtained in cross-validation and 80%/75% obtained in testing. In validation, the model predicted progression to ophthalmopathy with around 71% sensitivity and less than 75% specificity, a median of 6.5 months before onset. Blood samples also contained most of the expanded thyroid clonotypes (frequency above 0.001), which suggests that blood repertoires may reflect thyroid immune responses.

Points on this clonotype: There is no known antigen for this receptor. The input lacks base qualities; no much larger clone sits a single base away.

From V the trimming removes 5 bases and from J it removes 7 bases, while the gene matches leave 5 bases of the junction unaccounted for. The cysteine opens and the phenylalanine closes a CDR3 of 11 amino acids. Of the read, only the CDR3 DNA is kept; its 33 bases are in frame from base 1. CDR1 and CDR2, looked up from the germline V gene (reference sequence), are DFQATT and SNEGSKA. The sequence links TRBV20-1 to TRBJ2-7; TRBD2 matches 7 bases in the middle. The TCR comes from a woman aged 18 to 35 with Graves' hyperthyroidism. Donor details come from another sample of the same person, matched by shared clones. Sequencing was performed on peripheral blood or thyroid tissue (not recorded which). The CDR3 protein is CSALTSPEQYF. Here is the DNA: TGCAGTGCTCTGACTAGCCCAGAGCAGTACTTC.